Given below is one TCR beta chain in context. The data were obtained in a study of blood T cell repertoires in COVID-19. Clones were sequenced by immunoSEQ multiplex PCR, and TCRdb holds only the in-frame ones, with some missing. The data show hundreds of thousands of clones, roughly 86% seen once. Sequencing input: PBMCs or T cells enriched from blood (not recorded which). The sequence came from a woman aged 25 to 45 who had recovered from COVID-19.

The CDR3 loop is CASSPGIPEYTEAFF. The DNA for the CDR3 is TGTGCCAGCTCACCCGGGATCCCAGAATACACTGAAGCTTTCTTT. The rearrangement links TRBV18 to TRBJ1-1; D is uncertain. This CDR3 has 15 residues. Germline lookup yields CDR1 KGHSH and CDR2 LQKENI. V lost 3 bases to trimming and J lost 3 bases, with 14 bases between them.